The text below deals with one TCR beta chain. Its antigen is unidentified. The CDR3 has 16 amino acids. The V gene's germline CDR1 is MDHEN and CDR2 SYDVKM. The ends lost 4 bases at V and 2 bases at J; junction bases unmatched: 10. This sample stems from a study of memory CD4+ T cells and cytomegalovirus serostatus. Overall study context: Donors were healthy Belgian adults, 10 or so CMV seropositive and about 24 seronegative. Findings of the study overall: A US-trained random forest predicted CMV serostatus with median AUC around 0.9. Suggested: most of the CMV-linked TCR signature lies in CD4+ memory cells.

The sort gate was single viable CD3+CD4+CD8-CD45RO+ cells for memory CD4+ T cells. Measured with immunoSEQ multiplex PCR; TCRdb has only the in-frame clones, and not every one. The table records 50,000 to 65,000 clones, 77% of them present only once. This chain connects TRBV28 to TRBJ1-1; 7 nucleotides agree with TRBD1. This TCR was sampled from an adult in good health and CMV-seronegative. Source material: memory CD4+ T cells from blood. This CDR3 reads CASSSEGDRTNTEAFF. CDR3 in DNA: TGTGCCAGCAGTTCAGAGGGGGACAGAACCAACACTGAAGCTTTCTTT.